In this sample, the clone carrying this T cell receptor beta chain turned up a few times. The antigen is not known. This sample is drawn from a study of T cells after yellow fever vaccination. TCRdb recomputed calls from the 5' RACE reads with MiXCR, one row per CDR3 protein. The sample lists hundreds of thousands of distinct CDR3 sequences, approximately 12% occurring once. Study-wide findings and caveats: There was a small share of clonotypes that showed up in both the CD4 and CD8 compartments.

The CDR3 loop spans 14 amino acids. The ends were cut back, 4 bases at V and 3 bases at J, with 11 bases in the middle. Germline V gene sequence: CDR1 SGHNT, CDR2 YYREEE (reference sequence). The chain carries TRBV5-4 and TRBJ1-5; D gene unclear. Sequenced here: CD4+ T cells sorted from PBMCs, sampled 15 days after the yellow fever booster vaccination. This TCR was sampled from a man aged 18 to 30 who received the YFV17D yellow fever vaccine. The CDR3, as DNA: TGTGCCAGCAGCCAAGACCCAGACAATCAGCCCCAGCATTTT. Its protein is CASSQDPDNQPQHF. The variable domain in full, with the rest retrieved from reference TRBV5-4 and TRBJ1-5, is ETGVTQSPTHLIKTRGQQVTLRCSSQSGHNTVSWYQQALGQGPQFIFQYYREEENGRGNFPPRFSGLQFPNYSSELNVNALELDDSALYLCASSQDPDNQPQHFGDGTRLSIL.